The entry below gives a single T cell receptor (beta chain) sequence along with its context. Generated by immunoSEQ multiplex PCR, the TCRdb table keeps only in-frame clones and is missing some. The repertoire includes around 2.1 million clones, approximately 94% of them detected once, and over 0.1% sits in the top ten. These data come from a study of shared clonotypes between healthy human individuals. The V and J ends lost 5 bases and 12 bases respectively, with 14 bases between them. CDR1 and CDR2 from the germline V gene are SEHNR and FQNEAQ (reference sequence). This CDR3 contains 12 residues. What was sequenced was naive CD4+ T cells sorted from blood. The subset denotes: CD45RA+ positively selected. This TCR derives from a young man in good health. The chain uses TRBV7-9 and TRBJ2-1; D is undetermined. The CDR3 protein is CASSPQGQMQFF. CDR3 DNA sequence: TGTGCCAGCAGCCCCCAAGGGCAGATGCAGTTCTTC.